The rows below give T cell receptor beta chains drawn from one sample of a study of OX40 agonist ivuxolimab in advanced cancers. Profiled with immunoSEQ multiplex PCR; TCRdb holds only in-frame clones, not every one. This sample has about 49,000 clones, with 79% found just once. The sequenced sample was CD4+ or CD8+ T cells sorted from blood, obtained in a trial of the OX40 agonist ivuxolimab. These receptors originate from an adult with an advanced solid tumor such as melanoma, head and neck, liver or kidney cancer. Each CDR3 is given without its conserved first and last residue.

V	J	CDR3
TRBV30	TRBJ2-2	AWSVTSLGTGELF
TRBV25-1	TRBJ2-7	ASAANGPYEQY
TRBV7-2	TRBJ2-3	ASSLGTSIDTQY
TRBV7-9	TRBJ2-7	ASSEQKTGSYEQY
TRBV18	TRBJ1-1	ASSPAQGNTEAF
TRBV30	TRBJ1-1	AWSGAGAAEAF
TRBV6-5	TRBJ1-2	ASSPDRGVPYGYT
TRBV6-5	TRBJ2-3	ASSYSSAGRTDTQY
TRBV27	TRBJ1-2	ASRGGRSGYT
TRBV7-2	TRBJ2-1	ASSIWTGNNEQF
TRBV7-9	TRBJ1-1	ASSLARDRPEAF
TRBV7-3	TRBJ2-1	ASSLSSGLHNEQF
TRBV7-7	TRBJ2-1	ASSPQGGAIYEQF
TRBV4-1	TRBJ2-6	ASSQPPDRGTSGANVLT
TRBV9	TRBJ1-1	ASSVGDNLNTEAF
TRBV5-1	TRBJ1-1	ASSHRADTEAF
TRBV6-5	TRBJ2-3	ASSSHPDRTDTQY
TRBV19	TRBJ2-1	ASSPRVGYNEQF
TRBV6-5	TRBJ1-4	ASSYWRINEKLF
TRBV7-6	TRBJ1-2	ASSPTGTGGHGYT
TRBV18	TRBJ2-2	ASSPGLAVMNTGELF
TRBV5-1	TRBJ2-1	ASSLVGRSNEQF
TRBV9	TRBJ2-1	ASSVGGAGRHEQF
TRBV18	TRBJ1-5	ASSPPLRDRGAGQPQH
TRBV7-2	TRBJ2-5	ASSFLTGGGQETQY
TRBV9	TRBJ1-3	ASSVAYGSSGNTIY
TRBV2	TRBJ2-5	ASSERVWVAGETQY
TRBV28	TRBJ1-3	ASGELGLSGNTIY
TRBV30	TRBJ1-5	AWSHTGAQPQH
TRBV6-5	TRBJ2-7	ASSSLGQSSYEQY
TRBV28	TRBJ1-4	ASSFHPGTGLGPTNEKLF
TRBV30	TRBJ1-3	AWSLGRFGNTIY
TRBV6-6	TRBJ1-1	ASSLGGKTEAF
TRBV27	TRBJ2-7	ASSPAGQGNYEQY
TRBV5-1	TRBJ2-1	ASSLDPAYNEQF
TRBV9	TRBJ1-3	ASSPLGTLSGNTIY
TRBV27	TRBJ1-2	ASSRRDYGYT
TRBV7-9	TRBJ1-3	ASSSMVPGSGNTIY
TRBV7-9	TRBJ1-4	ASSLTGGTNEKLF
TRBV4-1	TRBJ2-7	ASSRDSSYEQY
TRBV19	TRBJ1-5	ASIGTGQHYYQPQH
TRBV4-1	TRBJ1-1	ASSQKTANREAF
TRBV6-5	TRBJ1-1	ASTGRGRNTEAF
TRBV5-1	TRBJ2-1	ASTPLQGGGEQF
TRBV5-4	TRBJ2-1	ASSLGGSSSYNEQF
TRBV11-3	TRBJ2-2	ASSPRLALNTGELF
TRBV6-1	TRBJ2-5	ASSETSPYETQY
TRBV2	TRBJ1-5	ASSRLNSNQPQH
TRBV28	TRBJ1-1	ASSLDKGAKGGTEAF
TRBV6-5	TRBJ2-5	ASSRRDRGRETQY
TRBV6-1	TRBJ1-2	ATPLDYGYT
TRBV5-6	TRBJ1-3	ASSKTGPSSGNTIY
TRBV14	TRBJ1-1	ASSRGAGYTEAF
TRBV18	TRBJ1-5	ASSASRDTNQPQH
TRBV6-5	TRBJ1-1	ASSTPGTAPQAF
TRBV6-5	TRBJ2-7	ASSGASFSSYEQY
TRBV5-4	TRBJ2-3	ASSPPQASGRGTDTQY
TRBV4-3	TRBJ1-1	ASSLEGGAAF
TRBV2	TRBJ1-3	ASSEGPLGGSSGNTIY
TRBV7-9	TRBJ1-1	ASSLRGQVATTLMAEAF